The clone carrying this T cell receptor (beta chain) was observed many times. Its cognate antigen is unknown. This sample stems from a study of Graves' ophthalmopathy and Graves' hyperthyroidism. The germline gives CDR1 GTSNPN, CDR2 SVGIG (reference sequence). The CDR3 is 13 amino acids. V was shortened by 1 base and J by 4 bases, with 7 bases between the two germline ends. General observations from the study: The model predicted progression of ophthalmopathy with a sensitivity of roughly 69%, and its specificity was about 72%.

The sequenced template was RNA, covering the TCR beta CDR3 region. The first round was an RT-PCR with HTBI primers, and the second round was a multiplex PCR. Using its own MiXCR run on the multiplex PCR reads, TCRdb lists one record per CDR3 protein. The sample has a few hundred thousand distinct CDR3 sequences; roughly a sixth are singletons. This TCR came from an adult man with Graves' ophthalmopathy. The chain recombines TRBV30 with TRBJ2-2, with D perhaps TRBD2 (5 bases). The sequenced sample consisted of peripheral blood. The CDR3 protein is CAWSALATGELFF. CDR3 DNA: TGTGCCTGGAGTGCTCTAGCCACCGGGGAGCTGTTTTTT.